The next 31 T cell receptor beta chains were all read from a single sample in a study of cytomegalovirus exposure and HLA in healthy donors. Profiled with immunoSEQ multiplex PCR; TCRdb holds only in-frame clones, not every one. Of some 270,000 clones in the sample, roughly 85% were seen once. The sequenced sample consisted of PBMCs. These TCRs come from a woman aged 18-29 years in good health and CMV-seronegative.

The chain combines TRBV5-1 with TRBJ1-5; 8 bases are shared with TRBD1. The CDR3 consists of 15 residues. From germline, CDR1 is SGHRS and CDR2 YFSETQ. With V trimmed by 8 bases and J by 4 bases, 11 bases remained unmatched. The CDR3 region is CASSEGTGVNQPQHF. CDR3 nucleotide sequence: TGCGCCAGTAGTGAAGGGACAGGAGTTAATCAGCCCCAGCATTTT.

The J gene is TRBJ2-1, the V gene TRBV4-1; 10 nucleotides match TRBD2. CDR3 length equals 17 residues. Germline trimming cut 3 bases from V and 4 bases from J; bases unmatched to any gene: 9. The V gene's germline CDR1 is MGHRA and CDR2 YSYEKL. The CDR3 DNA follows: TGCGCCAGCAGCCAGGGACTAGCGCGCCCCTTATACAATGAGCAGTTCTTC. It specifies CASSQGLARPLYNEQFF.

The gene calls are TRBV25-1 and TRBJ2-7; perhaps TRBD2 as D (6 bases). CDR1 MGHDK and CDR2 SYGVNS come from the germline V gene. V was pared by 3 bases and J by 0 bases, with 12 bases between. This CDR3 has 15 amino acids. This CDR3 reads CASSDFGGRSYEQYF. The CDR3, as DNA: TGTGCCAGCAGTGATTTTGGAGGGCGCTCCTACGAGCAGTACTTC.

In DNA form, the CDR3 reads TGTGCCAGTAAGCCGGGACAGGGCATTTTTATAGGAAACACCATATATTTT. Its protein product is CASKPGQGIFIGNTIYF. The chain combines TRBV2 with TRBJ1-3; 9 nucleotides line up with TRBD1. The germline CDR1 and CDR2 sequences are SNHLY and FYNNEI. The J segment lost 4 bases and the V segment lost 9 bases, leaving 16 bases of the junction unmatched. The CDR3 length is 17 residues.

This clone was picked up one time. J is TRBJ1-1 and V is TRBV19, with TRBD1 matching 7 bases. V lost 5 bases and J lost 8; bases outside the gene matches: 17. This CDR3 comprises 16 residues. CDR1 LNHDA and CDR2 SQIVND come from the germline V gene (reference sequence). The CDR3 bases are TGTGCCAGTAGTGCTCGATACAGGGGACTCAGAGCAGAAGCTTTCTTT. Encoded protein: CASSARYRGLRAEAFF.

The chain uses TRBV29-1 and TRBJ1-4; 9 nucleotides line up with TRBD1. J gave up 7 bases and V 6 bases, and 9 bases lay outside the gene matches. In germline, CDR1 is SQVTM, CDR2 ANQGSEA. The CDR3 consists of 14 residues. CDR3 nucleotides: TGCAGCGTGGCCGGGACAGGGCTCGGTGAAAAACTGTTTTTT. It is translated as CSVAGTGLGEKLFF.

The rearrangement links TRBV5-1 to TRBJ2-7; D possibly corresponds to TRBD1 (5 bases). V lost 0 bases and J lost 5, with 18 bases in between. CDR1 and CDR2 from the germline V gene are SGHRS and YFSETQ. The CDR3 totals 16 residues. The CDR3 is CASSLEPGQSTNEQYF. CDR3 nucleotides: TGCGCCAGCAGCTTGGAACCAGGGCAGTCCACCAACGAGCAGTACTTC.

A single count supports this clone. The CDR3 DNA follows: TGTGCCACCAACCTAGGGGTGGGCTACGAGCAGTACTTC. Encoded protein: CATNLGVGYEQYF. The gene calls are TRBV7-6 and TRBJ2-7; TRBD1 is a possible D gene (5 bases). There are 13 residues in the CDR3. CDR1 and CDR2 (germline): SGHVS, FNYEAQ. V lost 10 bases to trimming and J lost 3 bases, with 16 bases between them.

The chain has TRBV11-3 and TRBJ1-1; 8 bases align to TRBD1. Trimming took 6 bases from V and 4 from J; bases not matched to a gene: 4. The CDR3 covers 13 residues. CDR1 and CDR2 from the germline V gene are SGHNT and YENEEA. CDR3 DNA sequence: TGTGCCAGCAGTTCAGGGGGCTCCACTGAAGCTTTCTTT. Translation gives CASSSGGSTEAFF.

The CDR3 reads CASSPRQGGSYTF. The CDR3 DNA is TGTGCCAGCAGCCCGCGACAGGGGGGTAGCTACACCTTC. The chain has TRBV7-9 and TRBJ1-2; 9 bases are a match to TRBD1. The CDR3 is 13 amino acids. Unmatched junction bases numbered 7, after V lost 5 bases and J lost 9 bases. The germline V gene has CDR1 SEHNR and CDR2 FQNEAQ (reference sequence). Complete variable domain (other parts from reference TRBV7-9 and TRBJ1-2): DTGVSQNPRHKITKRGQNVTFRCDPISEHNRLYWYRQTLGQGPEFLTYFQNEAQLEKSRLLSDRFSAERPKGSFSTLEIQRTEQGDSAMYLCASSPRQGGSYTFGSGTRLTVV.

This chain uses TRBV4-3 with TRBJ2-7; 13 positions agree with TRBD2. Germline V gene data show CDR1 as LGHNA and CDR2 as YSLEER. J gave up 4 bases and V 4 bases, and 10 bases lay outside the gene matches. This CDR3 is 17 amino acids long. CDR3 nucleotides: TGCGCCAGCAGCCTTGGGACTAGCGGGGACTTACGATACGAGCAGTACTTC. This translates into CASSLGTSGDLRYEQYF.

The V call is TRBV13, the J call TRBJ2-7, with 7 bases identical to TRBD1. The J segment lost 2 bases and the V segment lost 8 bases, leaving 3 bases of the junction unmatched. Germline V gives CDR1 PRHDT, CDR2 FYEKMQ (reference sequence). CDR3 size: 12 residues. The CDR3 sequence is CASSDRAYEQYF. CDR3 sequence (DNA): TGTGCCAGCTCCGACAGGGCCTACGAGCAGTACTTC.

This clone showed up just a few times. The chain joins TRBV18 to TRBJ2-2, with a tentative D call TRBD2 (5 bases). The V end was cut by 6 bases, the J end by 5 bases, with 13 bases between. The germline CDR1 and CDR2 sequences are KGHSH and LQKENI. This CDR3 has 14 amino acids. DNA of the CDR3: TGTGCCAGCTCCCCCTCAGAGGGAACCGGGGAGCTGTTTTTT. Its protein is CASSPSEGTGELFF.

This clone came up once. The genes are TRBV6-1 and TRBJ1-3, with 12 bases aligning to TRBD1. The CDR3 is 15 residues long. From germline, CDR1 is MNHNS and CDR2 SASEGT. Trimming took 6 bases from V and 4 from J; bases not matched to a gene: 4. The CDR3 sequence is CASSGTGGMGNTIYF. DNA of the CDR3: TGTGCCAGCAGCGGGACAGGGGGCATGGGAAACACCATATATTTT.

The CDR3 nucleotides read TGCGCCAGCACCTTCAGGGAGACCCAGTACTTC. It translates to CASTFRETQYF. The chain combines TRBV5-1 with TRBJ2-5; D remains ambiguous. CDR1 and CDR2 (germline): SGHRS, YFSETQ. Trimming took 6 bases from V and 5 from J, leaving 8 bases between them. CDR3 length: 11 residues.

This clone showed up many times. The V call is TRBV27, the J call TRBJ2-7; D is undetermined. Germline-derived CDR1 and CDR2 are MNHEY and SMNVEV (reference sequence). This CDR3 has 12 amino acids. V lost 7 bases and J lost 3, with 10 bases in between. The CDR3 nucleotides read TGTGCCAGCAAGTCTTCCGGCTACGAGCAGTACTTC. Translated: CASKSSGYEQYF.

CDR3 in DNA: TGTGCCTGGAATCTCGGCCCGTCAGGGGACCTCTCCTACGAGCAGTACTTC. This translates into CAWNLGPSGDLSYEQYF. The V call is TRBV30, the J call TRBJ2-7; TRBD1 might be the D (6 bases). Germline CDR1 and CDR2: GTSNPN and SVGIG (reference sequence). This CDR3 spans 17 amino acids. V was pared by 4 bases and J by 0 bases, with 22 bases between.

The rearrangement joins TRBV11-2 to TRBJ1-5; no definite D call. V lost 0 bases to trimming and J lost 8 bases, with 11 bases between them. The CDR3 is 14 residues long. Germline CDR1 SGHAT, CDR2 FQNNGV. The CDR3 bases are TGTGCCAGCAGCTTAGACCGTGGCTCAGAGCCCCAGCATTTT. It is translated as CASSLDRGSEPQHF.

The chain couples TRBV4-2 to TRBJ2-7; 12 bases map to TRBD2. CDR3 length equals 15 residues. V gave up 5 bases and J gave up 4 bases; unmatched junction bases: 6. Germline V gene data show CDR1 as LGHNA and CDR2 as YNFKEQ. CDR3 sequence (DNA): TGTGCCAGCAGCGACCAGACTAGCGGGAGTTACGAGCAGTACTTC. Translation: CASSDQTSGSYEQYF.

The chain recombines TRBV7-2 with TRBJ1-6; D not resolved. This CDR3 is 13 amino acids long. The germline V and J ends were trimmed by 5 bases and 18 bases, with 20 bases remaining between them. Germline CDR1 is SGHTA and CDR2 is FQGNSA. CDR3 in amino acids: CASSPLGVREAHF. CDR3 nucleotides: TGTGCCAGCAGCCCGCTTGGGGTTCGGGAAGCCCACTTT.

This clone came up once. The chain joins TRBV5-8 to TRBJ1-5; D is undetermined. Germline V gives CDR1 SGHTS, CDR2 YDEGEE. This CDR3 has 12 amino acids. V lost 3 bases and J 3 bases, leaving 4 bases between the germline ends. CDR3 bases: TGTGCCAGCAGCTCTCTCAATCAGCCCCAGCATTTT. Protein product: CASSSLNQPQHF.

The genes are TRBV11-2 and TRBJ2-7, with 9 bases matching TRBD1. V gave up 5 bases and J gave up 4 bases; unmatched junction bases: 6. The CDR3 sequence is 14 residues long. The germline CDR1 and CDR2 sequences are SGHAT and FQNNGV. The CDR3 reads CASSTPTGGYEQYF. CDR3 nucleotides: TGTGCCAGCAGCACCCCGACAGGGGGGTACGAGCAGTACTTC.

The chain has TRBV7-9 and TRBJ2-3, with 9 bases identical to TRBD2. V lost 1 base and J lost 7; bases outside the gene matches: 6. The CDR3 loop spans 15 amino acids. In germline, CDR1 is SEHNR, CDR2 FQNEAQ (reference sequence). CDR3 loop: CASSLVGGGAHTQYF. The CDR3 bases are TGTGCCAGCAGCTTAGTTGGCGGGGGGGCCCATACGCAGTATTTT.

The rearrangement links TRBV5-6 to TRBJ2-7; the match to TRBD2 covers 11 bases. CDR1 and CDR2 from the germline V gene are SGHDT and YYEEEE. This CDR3 spans 16 amino acids. V shed 4 bases, J shed 0 bases, and the junction held 6 bases outside the gene matches. For the CDR3, the DNA is TGTGCCAGCAGCACCGGGACTAGCGGTCCCTCCTACGAGCAGTACTTC. Protein: CASSTGTSGPSYEQYF.

The chain combines TRBV29-1 with TRBJ2-7; TRBD2 matches at 15 bases. V trimming: 4 bases; J trimming: 6 bases; junction bases outside the gene matches: 1. Germline V gene lookup returns CDR1 SQVTM and CDR2 ANQGSEA. This CDR3 spans 13 amino acids. CDR3 loop: CSVGTSGRGEQYF. CDR3 bases: TGCAGCGTTGGGACTAGCGGGAGGGGCGAGCAGTACTTC.

This chain uses TRBV27 with TRBJ1-5; maybe TRBD1 (6 bases). This CDR3 has 15 residues. Germline loops: CDR1 MNHEY, CDR2 SMNVEV (reference sequence). Trimming took 1 base from V and 2 from J, leaving 9 bases between them. CDR3 nucleotides: TGTGCCAGCAGTTTATGGGGGCACGGCAATCAGCCCCAGCATTTT. This gives the protein CASSLWGHGNQPQHF.

V gene TRBV19 combines with J gene TRBJ2-7; 8 bases match TRBD1. After removal of 5 bases from V and 0 bases from J, the junction contained 6 bases not matched to a gene. Looked up from germline, CDR1 is LNHDA and CDR2 is SQIVND (reference sequence). The CDR3 consists of 15 residues. In DNA, the CDR3 is TGTGCCAGTAGTCCTGGACAGGGAAGCTCCTACGAGCAGTACTTC. Its protein is CASSPGQGSSYEQYF.

The V and J genes are TRBV6-5 and TRBJ2-1, with 7 positions matching TRBD1. The germline V gene encodes CDR1 MNHEY and CDR2 SVGAGI. The CDR3 contains 15 residues. The V and J ends lost 4 bases and 3 bases, in that order; junction bases with no gene match: 6. The CDR3 DNA reads TGTGCCAGCAGTTCCATCCGGGACAGCTACAATGAGCAGTTCTTC. Translating gives CASSSIRDSYNEQFF.

The genes are TRBV27 and TRBJ2-3; 12 nucleotides agree with TRBD2. Per the germline V gene, CDR1 is MNHEY and CDR2 is SMNVEV (reference sequence). Losses at the gene ends were 0 bases for V and 3 bases for J; bases not matched to a gene: 7. The CDR3 loop spans 18 amino acids. In nucleotides, the CDR3 is TGTGCCAGCAGTTTATCCCCCCTAGCGGGGGGGCGAACAGATACGCAGTATTTT. This encodes CASSLSPLAGGRTDTQYF.

The CDR3 region is CASSPGRTKETQYF. CDR3 nucleotide sequence: TGTGCCAGCTCACCAGGGCGAACGAAAGAGACCCAGTACTTC. The genes are TRBV18 and TRBJ2-5; D is uncertain. CDR1 and CDR2 from the germline V gene are KGHSH and LQKENI. Trimming took 2 bases from V and 3 from J, leaving 10 bases between them. The CDR3 runs 14 residues.

J is TRBJ1-2 and V is TRBV4-1, with a possible D match to TRBD1 (6 bases). Deletions cut 4 bases from V and 2 bases from J, with 14 bases between. Germline assignment: CDR1 MGHRA and CDR2 YSYEKL. CDR3 length: 15 amino acids. This chain's CDR3 is CASSRPVQGNYGYTF. The CDR3 DNA sequence: TGCGCCAGCAGCCGACCGGTACAGGGCAACTATGGCTACACCTTC.